These 22 T cell receptor beta chains originate from one sample sequenced in a study of blood T cell repertoires in COVID-19. The data were produced by immunoSEQ multiplex PCR, yet TCRdb's version contains in-frame clones alone and is incomplete. The sample includes about 320,000 clones, 85% of them seen just once. The sequencing input was peripheral blood. The receptors shown here come from a human donor in a cohort sampled during active COVID-19.

This clone was detected only a few times. This chain links TRBV6-8 with TRBJ2-7; 8 nucleotides line up with TRBD1. The CDR3 has 16 residues. Per germline, CDR1 MNHGY and CDR2 SAAAGT. After removal of 4 bases from V and 3 bases from J, the junction contained 11 bases not matched to a gene. The CDR3 DNA sequence: TGTGCCAGCAGTTCCGTCTCGGACAGGGTTCACTACGAGCAGTACTTC. The encoded protein is CASSSVSDRVHYEQYF.

In DNA form, the CDR3 reads TGTGCCAGCAGCCCCTTTAGCGGGGATGCCTCAGATACGCAGTATTTT. Its protein is CASSPFSGDASDTQYF. The V call is TRBV27, the J call TRBJ2-3, with 8 nucleotides matching TRBD2. With V trimmed by 6 bases and J by 4 bases, 12 bases remained unmatched. CDR1 and CDR2 (germline): MNHEY, SMNVEV (reference sequence). The CDR3 sequence is 16 residues long.

The table lists this clone with a count of one. The CDR3: CASSQGGSYNQPQHF. The CDR3 nucleotides are TGTGCCAGCAGTCAGGGGGGCAGTTATAATCAGCCCCAGCATTTT. The gene calls are TRBV7-2 and TRBJ1-5; 7 bases are shared with TRBD1. The CDR3 is made up of 15 amino acids. The germline V gene encodes CDR1 SGHTA and CDR2 FQGNSA. The junction had 9 bases not matched to a gene; V was cut back by 6 bases and J by 4 bases. Full variable domain (remainder filled in from reference TRBV7-2 and TRBJ1-5): GAGVSQSPSNKVTEKGKDVELRCDPISGHTALYWYRQSLGQGLEFLIYFQGNSAPDKSGLPSDRFSAERTGGSVSTLTIQRTQQEDSAVYLCASSQGGSYNQPQHFGDGTRLSIL.

This chain connects TRBV19 to TRBJ1-2; 7 bases align to TRBD1. The CDR3 totals 16 residues. V dropped 5 bases and J dropped 6; count of bases not matched to a gene: 15. The germline CDR1 and CDR2 sequences are LNHDA and SQIVND (reference sequence). CDR3 sequence: CASSFSLTGTAHGYTF. The CDR3 nucleotides read TGTGCCAGTAGTTTCTCCCTTACCGGGACAGCCCATGGCTACACCTTC.

The chain employs TRBV5-6 and TRBJ1-3; D gene ambiguous. Trimming took 0 bases from V and 4 from J, leaving 8 bases between them. The V gene's germline CDR1 is SGHDT and CDR2 YYEEEE. The CDR3 consists of 14 residues. The CDR3 DNA reads TGTGCCAGCAGCTTGGGCGCCGGGGGAAACACCATATATTTT. It specifies CASSLGAGGNTIYF. The full variable domain, its missing parts supplied by reference TRBV5-6 and TRBJ1-3, is DAGVTQSPTHLIKTRGQQVTLRCSPKSGHDTVSWYQQALGQGPQFIFQYYEEEERQRGNFPDRFSGHQFPNYSSELNVNALLLGDSALYLCASSLGAGGNTIYFGEGSWLTVV.

This clone showed up just a few times. The rearrangement uses TRBV7-9 and TRBJ1-2, with 7 bases identical to TRBD1. The CDR3 runs to 14 residues. Germline V gene lookup returns CDR1 SEHNR and CDR2 FQNEAQ (reference sequence). V trimming: 8 bases; J trimming: 8 bases; junction bases outside the gene matches: 14. CDR3 sequence reads: CASETGQRTSGYTF. The CDR3 DNA follows: TGTGCCAGCGAAACGGGACAGAGGACTTCGGGCTACACCTTC.

The chain employs TRBV7-9 and TRBJ1-4; D gene unclear. Germline-derived CDR1 and CDR2 are SEHNR and FQNEAQ (reference sequence). V dropped 6 bases and J dropped 4 bases, with 9 bases sitting between them. The CDR3 has 13 residues. DNA for the CDR3: TGTGCCAGCAGTTATTCCGGTAATGAAAAACTGTTTTTT. This translates into CASSYSGNEKLFF.

Only one count was recorded for this clone. This sequence joins TRBV7-9 and TRBJ1-1; D is ambiguous. CDR3 size: 14 residues. The germline V and J ends were trimmed by 7 bases and 9 bases, with 21 bases remaining between them. Per germline, CDR1 SEHNR and CDR2 FQNEAQ (reference sequence). The CDR3, as DNA: TGTGCCAGCAATAAGCCACCGGAGGTGCCCAAAGCTTTCTTT. This codes for CASNKPPEVPKAFF.

This chain joins TRBV5-1 and TRBJ2-5, with 13 bases lining up with TRBD2. The CDR3 is 16 residues long. Per the germline V gene, CDR1 is SGHRS and CDR2 is YFSETQ. Unmatched junction bases numbered 7, after V lost 4 bases and J lost 4 bases. CDR3 in amino acids: CASSVPRLAGGETQYF. The CDR3 nucleotides are TGCGCCAGCAGCGTGCCAAGACTAGCGGGGGGAGAGACCCAGTACTTC.

The chain uses TRBV13 and TRBJ2-1; a possible D gene is TRBD2 (5 bases). Germline CDR1 is PRHDT and CDR2 is FYEKMQ (reference sequence). This CDR3 is 15 amino acids long. Trimming shortened V by 6 bases and J by 6 bases, and 18 bases separated the two germline ends. The CDR3 sequence is CASRSVEGGGNEQFF. The CDR3 DNA is TGTGCCAGCAGATCAGTAGAGGGTGGAGGCAATGAGCAGTTCTTC.

V and J are TRBV11-3 and TRBJ2-2; TRBD2 is a possible D gene (6 bases). The CDR3 loop spans 14 amino acids. CDR1 and CDR2 (germline): SGHNT, YENEEA. Trimming stripped 4 bases from V and 9 bases from J, with 15 bases between. The CDR3 loop is CASSSGGSQRELFF. The CDR3 DNA reads as TGTGCCAGCAGCTCCGGAGGGTCCCAGAGGGAGCTGTTTTTT.

The V call is TRBV24-1, the J call TRBJ2-1, with 8 bases aligning to TRBD2. The CDR3 spans 16 residues. J gave up 9 bases and V 3 bases, and 12 bases lay outside the gene matches. Germline values: CDR1 KGHDR, CDR2 SFDVKD. The chain's CDR3 is CATSDPEAGEEVEQFF. Written as DNA, the CDR3 is TGTGCCACCAGTGATCCAGAAGCGGGGGAGGAGGTTGAGCAGTTCTTC.

This chain joins TRBV6-5 and TRBJ1-2; D possibly corresponds to TRBD1 (5 bases). Germline V gene data show CDR1 as MNHEY and CDR2 as SVGAGI. V dropped 0 bases and J dropped 7 bases, with 9 bases sitting between them. This CDR3 is built from 13 residues. The CDR3 DNA reads TGTGCCAGCAGTTACTCGAGCAGGGTTGGCTACACCTTC. It is translated as CASSYSSRVGYTF.

The genes are TRBV11-2 and TRBJ2-7; tentatively, D is TRBD2 (5 bases). This CDR3 comprises 13 residues. Germline V gene sequence: CDR1 SGHAT, CDR2 FQNNGV. The V end was cut by 7 bases, the J end by 5 bases, with 15 bases between. The DNA for the CDR3 is TGTGCCAGCACACGATCGTGGGGAGACGAGCAGTACTTC. It encodes CASTRSWGDEQYF.

The rearrangement links TRBV7-3 to TRBJ2-2; possible D gene TRBD2, 6 bases. The V and J ends lost 4 bases and 0 bases respectively, with 27 bases between them. The CDR3 is 21 amino acids. Germline CDR1 and CDR2: SGHTA and FQGTGA. The CDR3 DNA follows: TGTGCCAGCAGCTCCCCGGGGGTGACAGCCGGAGTTTGGGCGAACACCGGGGAGCTGTTTTTT. Amino acids: CASSSPGVTAGVWANTGELFF.

The J gene is TRBJ2-7, the V gene TRBV2; D is perhaps TRBD1 (5 bases). Germline V gene sequence: CDR1 SNHLY, CDR2 FYNNEI. This CDR3 has 15 residues. Trimming left V 6 bases short and J 2 bases short, with 17 bases between. The CDR3 is CASRLDSLVPYEQYF. In DNA form, the CDR3 reads TGTGCCAGCAGGCTAGACAGTTTAGTACCCTACGAGCAGTACTTC.

The chain carries TRBV11-2 and TRBJ1-6; D is perhaps TRBD1 (5 bases). The CDR3 is 15 residues long. Trimming left V 7 bases short and J 9 bases short, with 19 bases between. The germline CDR1 and CDR2 sequences are SGHAT and FQNNGV. The CDR3 sequence is CASTSGGGEGSPLHF. Here the CDR3 DNA reads TGTGCCAGCACCAGCGGGGGGGGTGAAGGTTCACCCCTCCACTTT.

The CDR3 sequence: CASSPEGTGGYGYTF. CDR3 nucleotide sequence: TGTGCCAGCAGCCCCGAAGGGACAGGAGGTTATGGCTACACCTTC. This chain joins TRBV9 and TRBJ1-2, with TRBD1 matching over 8 bases. Germline CDR1 is SGDLS and CDR2 is YYNGEE. The CDR3 is 15 residues long. The V gene end was trimmed by 4 bases and the J gene end by 5 bases; junction bases not matched to a gene: 10.

With regard to this clone: This specimen includes other DNA sequences encoding the same CDR3. The chain couples TRBV30 to TRBJ1-5; D is uncertain. The V end lost 5 bases, the J end lost 2 bases, and 10 bases lay between the germline ends. The V gene's germline CDR1 is GTSNPN and CDR2 SVGIG (reference sequence). CDR3 length: 13 residues. The CDR3 sequence is CAWGLQGNQPQHF. In DNA form, the CDR3 reads TGTGCCTGGGGACTCCAGGGCAATCAGCCCCAGCATTTT.

The chain carries TRBV18 and TRBJ2-3; 11 nucleotides agree with TRBD2. V shed 3 bases and J 2 bases; nucleotides not matched to a gene: 4. The CDR3 runs to 16 residues. Germline V gene sequence: CDR1 KGHSH, CDR2 LQKENI. CDR3: CASSPFSGGDTDTQYF. CDR3 bases: TGTGCCAGCTCACCCTTTAGCGGGGGGGACACAGATACGCAGTATTTT.

The V and J genes are TRBV7-8 and TRBJ2-7; 7 bases fit TRBD1. J gave up 0 bases and V 5 bases, and 10 bases lay outside the gene matches. The CDR3 totals 16 residues. Germline values: CDR1 SGHVS, CDR2 FQNEAQ. The CDR3 is CASSLFTGAASYEQYF. The CDR3 DNA is TGTGCCAGCAGCCTATTTACAGGGGCCGCCTCCTACGAGCAGTACTTC.

V is TRBV7-2 and J is TRBJ2-1; D not certain. This CDR3 region has 15 residues. From germline, CDR1 is SGHTA and CDR2 FQGNSA. Trimming pared 2 bases from V and 4 bases from J, leaving 12 bases between. The CDR3 DNA is TGTGCCAGCAGCTTAATCCGAGTCGGTTACAATGAGCAGTTCTTC. Protein sequence: CASSLIRVGYNEQFF.